Each of the 22 T cell receptor beta chains below was sequenced from the same sample in a study of CD8+ T cells in alopecia areata. Reverse transcription of extracted RNA yielded cDNA, which provided the sequencing template. Assay used: immunoSEQ multiplex PCR; TCRdb lists only in-frame clones, some missing. The sample carries approximately 140,000 clones, more than 45% recorded once. Sequencing was carried out using CD4+ T cells sorted from blood. These receptors were collected from a human donor with alopecia areata.

As regards this clone: An end of the junction does not agree with germline; a read error may underlie this. The chain is built from TRBV7-6 and TRBJ2-1, with D tentatively TRBD1 or TRBD2 (6 bases each). The germline V gene encodes CDR1 SGHVS and CDR2 FNYEAQ. The CDR3 has 15 residues. The CDR3 sequence: CASGLGGTSYNEQFF. CDR3 nucleotides: TGTGCCAGCGGCTTAGGGGGGACTTCCTACAATGAGCAGTTCTTC.

This clone has only a few counts. J is TRBJ2-1 and V is TRBV6-1; 7 bases map to TRBD2. The CDR3 covers 15 residues. Germline lookup yields CDR1 MNHNS and CDR2 SASEGT. V shed 4 bases, J shed 10 bases, and the junction held 13 bases outside the gene matches. The CDR3 here is CASSGTGTTGGEQFF. The DNA for the CDR3 is TGTGCCAGCAGTGGAACCGGGACTACCGGAGGGGAGCAGTTCTTC.

The V and J genes are TRBV9 and TRBJ1-2; 7 nucleotides match TRBD1. The CDR3 spans 15 residues. The V segment lost 5 bases and the J segment 8 bases; nucleotides outside the gene matches: 15. The V gene's germline CDR1 is SGDLS and CDR2 YYNGEE. Here the CDR3 reads CASSRGTASEEGYTF. In DNA, the CDR3 is TGTGCCAGCAGTCGGGGGACAGCATCCGAGGAGGGCTACACCTTC.

The genes are TRBV27 and TRBJ2-3; D gene unclear. The germline V and J ends were trimmed by 3 bases and 2 bases, with 9 bases remaining between them. Germline values: CDR1 MNHEY, CDR2 SMNVEV (reference sequence). The CDR3 is 14 amino acids. The CDR3 DNA sequence: TGTGCCAGCAGTTTGGAACGGTACACAGATACGCAGTATTTT. Translation gives CASSLERYTDTQYF.

This clone has more than one count but fewer than ten. The chain couples TRBV2 to TRBJ2-6; D tentatively reads TRBD1 or TRBD2 (5 bases each). This CDR3 comprises 15 residues. V dropped 3 bases and J dropped 4 bases, with 10 bases sitting between them. The germline V gene has CDR1 SNHLY and CDR2 FYNNEI. The CDR3: CASSEGRIGANVLTF. Here the CDR3 DNA reads TGTGCCAGCAGTGAGGGACGGATCGGGGCCAACGTCCTGACTTTC.

This clone was detected a few times. The chain combines TRBV5-1 with TRBJ2-1, with 9 nucleotides matching TRBD2. V lost 5 bases, J lost 4 bases, and 13 bases stayed unmatched. CDR3 length: 17 amino acids. The germline V gene encodes CDR1 SGHRS and CDR2 YFSETQ. The CDR3: CASRSGLSTSGYNEQFF. The CDR3 bases are TGCGCCAGCAGAAGCGGATTGTCCACTAGCGGGTACAATGAGCAGTTCTTC.

This rearrangement joins TRBV5-4 to TRBJ2-5, with D unresolved. V was shortened by 0 bases and J by 2 bases, with 11 bases between the two germline ends. Germline V lookup: CDR1 SGHNT, CDR2 YYREEE (reference sequence). The CDR3 spans 15 residues. The CDR3 nucleotides are TGTGCCAGCAGCTTGGCCCCTGGACGGCAAGAGACCCAGTACTTC. It codes for CASSLAPGRQETQYF.

A few counts support this clone. The chain employs TRBV29-1 and TRBJ1-1; D is unresolved. CDR3 length equals 12 residues. V was pared by 7 bases and J by 1 base, with 10 bases between. Germline-derived CDR1 and CDR2 are SQVTM and ANQGSEA. This CDR3 is CSAMTGNTEAFF. CDR3 sequence (DNA): TGCAGCGCAATGACGGGGAACACTGAAGCTTTCTTT.

The chain employs TRBV29-1 and TRBJ2-1; 8 positions agree with TRBD1. Per germline, CDR1 SQVTM and CDR2 ANQGSEA. This CDR3 is 13 amino acids long. J gave up 6 bases and V 6 bases, and 7 bases lay outside the gene matches. DNA for the CDR3: TGCAGCGTCAACAGGGGGGTTGGCAATGAGCAGTTCTTC. Encoded protein: CSVNRGVGNEQFF.

This clone showed up just a few times. This chain connects TRBV29-1 to TRBJ2-7, with 10 bases aligning to TRBD1. The CDR3 consists of 13 residues. Germline trimming cut 7 bases from V and 3 bases from J; bases unmatched to any gene: 6. Germline CDR1 SQVTM, CDR2 ANQGSEA. The CDR3 reads CSADGQGGYEQYF. CDR3 nucleotide sequence: TGCAGCGCCGACGGACAGGGGGGCTACGAGCAGTACTTC.

The chain couples TRBV29-1 to TRBJ2-3; the D gene is possibly TRBD1 (6 bases). This CDR3 is 14 amino acids long. Trimming shortened V by 4 bases and J by 0 bases, and 11 bases separated the two germline ends. Germline V gene sequence: CDR1 SQVTM, CDR2 ANQGSEA. CDR3 amino acids: CSVVGHHSTDTQYF. CDR3 sequence (DNA): TGCAGCGTTGTGGGACACCATAGCACAGATACGCAGTATTTT.

This rearrangement joins TRBV5-4 to TRBJ2-3, with unresolved D. The V and J ends lost 0 bases and 2 bases respectively, with 10 bases between them. Germline-derived CDR1 and CDR2 are SGHNT and YYREEE (reference sequence). The CDR3 is made up of 15 amino acids. The CDR3 spells CASSLEAAHTDTQYF. CDR3 coding DNA: TGTGCCAGCAGCTTGGAGGCGGCCCACACAGATACGCAGTATTTT. The whole variable domain, filled in from reference TRBV5-4 and TRBJ2-3, reads ETGVTQSPTHLIKTRGQQVTLRCSSQSGHNTVSWYQQALGQGPQFIFQYYREEENGRGNFPPRFSGLQFPNYSSELNVNALELDDSALYLCASSLEAAHTDTQYFGPGTRLTVL.

This chain uses TRBV7-9 with TRBJ1-1, with no clear D. V was pared by 1 base and J by 5 bases, with 11 bases between. This CDR3 is built from 14 residues. Looked up from germline, CDR1 is SEHNR and CDR2 is FQNEAQ (reference sequence). CDR3 nucleotides: TGTGCCAGCAGCTTAGTAGGAGGAGTAACTGAAGCTTTCTTT. It codes for CASSLVGGVTEAFF.

This clone was seen a few times. The chain employs TRBV5-1 and TRBJ2-4, with D perhaps matching TRBD1 or TRBD2 (5 bases each). Looked up from germline, CDR1 is SGHRS and CDR2 is YFSETQ. This CDR3 is built from 16 residues. V was pared by 4 bases and J by 2 bases, with 16 bases between. The CDR3 region is CASSHGGGTTKNIQYF. For the CDR3, the DNA is TGCGCCAGCAGCCATGGTGGGGGTACGACCAAAAACATTCAGTACTTC. Looking up the rest from reference TRBV5-1 and TRBJ2-4 gives the full variable domain: KAGVTQTPRYLIKTRGQQVTLSCSPISGHRSVSWYQQTPGQGLQFLFEYFSETQRNKGNFPGRFSGRQFSNSRSEMNVSTLELGDSALYLCASSHGGGTTKNIQYFGAGTRLSVL.

The table lists this clone with a few counts. At the DNA level, this CDR3 is encoded by other sequences in the same sample as well. This chain connects TRBV29-1 to TRBJ2-7; tentative D call: TRBD2 (6 bases). Germline CDR1 is SQVTM and CDR2 is ANQGSEA. There are 11 residues in the CDR3. V gave up 3 bases and J gave up 7 bases, with 10 bases separating them. The CDR3 DNA reads TGCAGCGTTGAGAGGGCGGGGGAGCAGTACTTC. Protein product: CSVERAGEQYF.

The chain is built from TRBV29-1 and TRBJ1-2; 9 bases line up with TRBD1. The V and J ends lost 7 bases and 6 bases, in that order; junction bases with no gene match: 18. The CDR3 has 16 residues. CDR1 and CDR2 (germline): SQVTM, ANQGSEA. The CDR3 here is CSAWGTGRPELHGYTF. CDR3 coding DNA: TGCAGCGCTTGGGGGACAGGGAGGCCCGAACTCCATGGCTACACCTTC.

As regards this clone: This CDR3 is also generated by other DNA sequences in the sample. The CDR3 DNA reads as TGTGCCAGCAGTCTCCGTGGGGATGAGCAGTTCTTC. Its protein product is CASSLRGDEQFF. V gene TRBV7-3 combines with J gene TRBJ2-1; no firm D call. Trimming took off 6 bases at V and 8 bases at J, with 11 bases between the two ends. Germline V gives CDR1 SGHTA, CDR2 FQGTGA. This CDR3 spans 12 amino acids.

The gene calls are TRBV6-6 and TRBJ1-2, with no clear D. The CDR3 is 14 residues long. V lost 2 bases and J 2 bases, leaving 9 bases between the germline ends. The germline V gene encodes CDR1 MNHNY and CDR2 SVGAGI (reference sequence). CDR3 DNA: TGTGCCAGCAGTTACATGGACGACAACTATGGCTACACCTTC. Translated, it gives CASSYMDDNYGYTF.

This clone was seen a handful of times. This chain joins TRBV7-2 and TRBJ2-1; 8 bases match TRBD2. After removal of 6 bases from V and 2 bases from J, the junction contained 6 bases not matched to a gene. CDR3 size: 15 residues. The germline CDR1 and CDR2 sequences are SGHTA and FQGNSA. The CDR3 sequence is CASSFGRGAYNEQFF. In nucleotides, the CDR3 is TGTGCCAGCAGTTTCGGGAGGGGGGCCTACAATGAGCAGTTCTTC.

The chain links TRBV18 to TRBJ1-2, with 7 bases identical to TRBD1. In germline, CDR1 is KGHSH, CDR2 LQKENI. V lost 1 base, J lost 2 bases, and 4 bases stayed unmatched. The CDR3 runs to 15 residues. Here the CDR3 DNA reads TGTGCCAGCTCACCACTGGACAGGACCAACTATGGCTACACCTTC. Translating gives CASSPLDRTNYGYTF.

This clone was detected once. This chain joins TRBV5-1 and TRBJ1-4; D may be TRBD1 (5 bases). Per the germline V gene, CDR1 is SGHRS and CDR2 is YFSETQ. Trimming stripped 3 bases from V and 8 bases from J, with 14 bases between. The CDR3 is made up of 14 amino acids. CDR3 residues: CASSSGGVGEKLFF. The CDR3 nucleotides read TGCGCCAGCAGCTCTGGGGGGGTTGGCGAAAAACTGTTTTTT.

A few counts support this clone. The chain employs TRBV29-1 and TRBJ2-3, with 9 bases matching TRBD2. Looked up from germline, CDR1 is SQVTM and CDR2 is ANQGSEA. The CDR3 extends over 14 amino acids. V shed 8 bases, J shed 6 bases, and the junction held 12 bases outside the gene matches. The CDR3 here is CSTAGGPLTDTQYF. The CDR3 bases are TGCAGCACCGCGGGAGGGCCGTTGACTGATACGCAGTATTTT.